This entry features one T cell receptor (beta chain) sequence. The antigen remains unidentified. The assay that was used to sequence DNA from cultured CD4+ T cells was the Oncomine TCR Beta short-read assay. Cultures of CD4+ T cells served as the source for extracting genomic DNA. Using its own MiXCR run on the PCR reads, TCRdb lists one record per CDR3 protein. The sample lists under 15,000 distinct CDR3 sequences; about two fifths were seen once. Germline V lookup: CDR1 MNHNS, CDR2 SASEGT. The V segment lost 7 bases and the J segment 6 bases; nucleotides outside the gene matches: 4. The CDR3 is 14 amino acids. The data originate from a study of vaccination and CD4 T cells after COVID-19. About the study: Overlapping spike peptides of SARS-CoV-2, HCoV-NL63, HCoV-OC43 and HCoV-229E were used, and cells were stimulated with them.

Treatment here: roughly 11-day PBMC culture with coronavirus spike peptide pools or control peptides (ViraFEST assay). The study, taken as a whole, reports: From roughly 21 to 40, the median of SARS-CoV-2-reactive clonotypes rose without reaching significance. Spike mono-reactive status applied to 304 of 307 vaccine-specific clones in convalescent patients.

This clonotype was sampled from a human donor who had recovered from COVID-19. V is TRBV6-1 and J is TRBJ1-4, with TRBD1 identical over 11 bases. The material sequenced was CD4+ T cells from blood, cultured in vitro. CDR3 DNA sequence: TGTGCCAGCACTTGGGACAGGGGGGATGAAAAACTGTTTTTT. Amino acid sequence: CASTWDRGDEKLFF.